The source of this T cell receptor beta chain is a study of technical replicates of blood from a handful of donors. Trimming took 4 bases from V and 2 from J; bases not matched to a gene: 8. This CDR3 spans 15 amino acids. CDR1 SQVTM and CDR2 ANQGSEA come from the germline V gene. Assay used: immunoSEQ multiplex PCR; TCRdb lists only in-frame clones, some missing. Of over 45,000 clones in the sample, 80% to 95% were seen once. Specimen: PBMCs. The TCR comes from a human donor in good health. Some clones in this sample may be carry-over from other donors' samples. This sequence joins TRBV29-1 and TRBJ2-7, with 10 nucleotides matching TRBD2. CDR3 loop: CSVVPLTSGTYEQYF. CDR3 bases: TGCAGCGTTGTGCCCTTAACTAGCGGGACCTACGAGCAGTACTTC.